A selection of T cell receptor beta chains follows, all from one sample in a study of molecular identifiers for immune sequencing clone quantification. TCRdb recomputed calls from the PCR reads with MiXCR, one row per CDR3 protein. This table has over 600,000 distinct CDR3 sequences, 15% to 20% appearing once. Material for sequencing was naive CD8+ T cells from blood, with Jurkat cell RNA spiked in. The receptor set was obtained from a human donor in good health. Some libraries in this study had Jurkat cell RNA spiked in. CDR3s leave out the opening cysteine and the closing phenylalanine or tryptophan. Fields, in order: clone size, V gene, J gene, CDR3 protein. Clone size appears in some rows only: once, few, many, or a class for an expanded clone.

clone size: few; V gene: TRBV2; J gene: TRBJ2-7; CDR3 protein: ASSVGLDYEQY
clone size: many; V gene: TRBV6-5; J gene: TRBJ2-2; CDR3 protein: ATAQGAGTGELF
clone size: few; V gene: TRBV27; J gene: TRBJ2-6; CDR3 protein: ASSFDGGPISGANVLT
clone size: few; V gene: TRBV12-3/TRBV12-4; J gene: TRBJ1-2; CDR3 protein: ASSFAGSYGYT
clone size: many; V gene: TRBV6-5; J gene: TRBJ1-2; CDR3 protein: ASSYGQFNYGYT
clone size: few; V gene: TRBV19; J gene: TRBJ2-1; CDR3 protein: ASSTGARSSYNEQF
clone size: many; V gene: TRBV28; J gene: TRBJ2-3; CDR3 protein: ASSQMGTDTQY
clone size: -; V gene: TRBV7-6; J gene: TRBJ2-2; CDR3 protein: ASSAGTGGIGELF
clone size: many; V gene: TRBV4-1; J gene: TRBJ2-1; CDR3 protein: ASSPDRPPYNEQF
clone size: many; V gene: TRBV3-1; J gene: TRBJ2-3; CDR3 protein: ASSQVSVSGADTQY
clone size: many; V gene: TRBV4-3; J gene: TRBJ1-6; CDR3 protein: ASSPGTAFNSPLH
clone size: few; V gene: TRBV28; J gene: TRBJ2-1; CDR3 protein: ASSHQNEQF
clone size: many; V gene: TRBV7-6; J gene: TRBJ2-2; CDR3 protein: ASSSDLAGELF
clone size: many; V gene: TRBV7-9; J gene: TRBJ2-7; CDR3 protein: ASSSTSGRLGYEQY
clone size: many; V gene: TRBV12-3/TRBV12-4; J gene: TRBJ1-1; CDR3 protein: ASRDKTGVDTEAF
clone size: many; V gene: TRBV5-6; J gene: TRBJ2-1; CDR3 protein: ASSASSGGASEQF
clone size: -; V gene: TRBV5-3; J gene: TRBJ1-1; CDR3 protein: ASKDSTNTEAF
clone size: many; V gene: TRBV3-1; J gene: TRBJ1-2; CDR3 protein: ASSLTMSYGYT
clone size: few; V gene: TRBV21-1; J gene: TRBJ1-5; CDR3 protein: AKTERQPQH
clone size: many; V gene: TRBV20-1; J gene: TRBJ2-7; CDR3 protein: SATNFRDRATYEQY
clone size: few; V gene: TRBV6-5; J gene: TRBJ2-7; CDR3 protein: ASSEGQVYEQY
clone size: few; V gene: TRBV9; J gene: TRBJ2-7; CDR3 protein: ASSVEGQTAPYEQY
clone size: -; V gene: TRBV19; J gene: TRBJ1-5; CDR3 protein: ASSMDSSNQPQH
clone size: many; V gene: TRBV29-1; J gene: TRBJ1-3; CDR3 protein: SVAGIPNSGNTIY
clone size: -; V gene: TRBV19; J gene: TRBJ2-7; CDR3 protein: ASSLLAGSNEQY
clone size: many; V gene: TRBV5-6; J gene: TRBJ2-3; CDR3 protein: ATSSHTLTSTDTQY
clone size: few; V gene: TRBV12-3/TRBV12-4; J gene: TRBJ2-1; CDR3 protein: ASSGGQYNEQF
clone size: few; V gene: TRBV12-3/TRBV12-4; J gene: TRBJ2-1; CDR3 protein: ASSPPAENEQF
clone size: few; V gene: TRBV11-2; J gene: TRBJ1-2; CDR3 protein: ASSLRQGNYGYT
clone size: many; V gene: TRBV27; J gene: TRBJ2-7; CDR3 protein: ASRHGYEQY
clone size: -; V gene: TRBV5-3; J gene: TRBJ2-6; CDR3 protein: ASSPPGTSRAGANVLT
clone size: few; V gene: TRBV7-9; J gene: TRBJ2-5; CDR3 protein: ASSLARWTSGYGGYQETQY
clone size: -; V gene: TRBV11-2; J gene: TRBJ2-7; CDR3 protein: ASSSLAAISYEQY
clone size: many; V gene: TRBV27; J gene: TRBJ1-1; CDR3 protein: ASSFLGGEGTEAF
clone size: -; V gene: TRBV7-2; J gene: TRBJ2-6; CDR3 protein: ASSPDRAHSGANVLT
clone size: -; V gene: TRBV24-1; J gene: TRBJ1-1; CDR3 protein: ATIGVDTEAF
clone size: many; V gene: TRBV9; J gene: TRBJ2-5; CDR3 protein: ASSSRLAGGLGFLETQY
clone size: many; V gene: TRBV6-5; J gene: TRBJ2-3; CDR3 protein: ASSYGARGSTDTQY
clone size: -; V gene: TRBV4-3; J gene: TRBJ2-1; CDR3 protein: ASSQDRPYTPYNEQF
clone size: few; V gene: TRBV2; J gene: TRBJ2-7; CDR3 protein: ASSEYAWPETYEQY
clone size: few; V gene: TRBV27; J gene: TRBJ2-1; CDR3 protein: ASSSPSGRAEQF
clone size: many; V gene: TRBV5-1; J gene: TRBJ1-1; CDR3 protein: ASSSQQGADTEAF
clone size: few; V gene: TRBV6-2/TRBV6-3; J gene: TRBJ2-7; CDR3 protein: ASTQSGGQY
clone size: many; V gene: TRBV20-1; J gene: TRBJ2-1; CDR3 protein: SARVKREGLNEQF
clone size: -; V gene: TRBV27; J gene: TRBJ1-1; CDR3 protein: ASSPVGTGADTEAY
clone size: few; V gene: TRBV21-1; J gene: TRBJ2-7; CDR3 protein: ASSKGDRGSVGN
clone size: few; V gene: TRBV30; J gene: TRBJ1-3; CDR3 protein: AWAENSGNTIY
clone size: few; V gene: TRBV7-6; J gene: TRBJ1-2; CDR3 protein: ASSLAPLGVVHGYT
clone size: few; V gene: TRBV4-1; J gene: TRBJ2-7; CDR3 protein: ASSHRDRNYEQY
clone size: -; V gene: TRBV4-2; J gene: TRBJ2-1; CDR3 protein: ASSQAGTRIDNEQF
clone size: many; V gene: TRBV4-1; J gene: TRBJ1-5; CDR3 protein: ASSERQGGWYSNQPQH
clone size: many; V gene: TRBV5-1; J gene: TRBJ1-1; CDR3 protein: ASSSTGGPTEAF
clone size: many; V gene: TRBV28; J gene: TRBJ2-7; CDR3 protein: ASSGGTSGRWYEQY